The 18 T cell receptor beta chains reported below all come from one sample, sequenced in a study of blood T cell repertoires in COVID-19 (dated by TCRdb to between 2020 and 2021). Receptor amplification or capture employed the immunoSEQ multiplex PCR assay. Entries here come from immuneACCESS through TCRdb and include only in-frame sequences with V and J called. Some clones fail to appear in such tables; in the studies checked, an unresolved V gene covers under half of the shortfall, and the cause of the remainder is unknown. In all, the sample holds roughly 200,000 clones, and approximately 91% of those were seen once. 6.7% of the sample is in the top ten clones. Material: peripheral blood. Source of these receptors: a man aged 35-49 years with acute or convalescent COVID-19.

This clone was seen just once. This rearrangement joins TRBV27 to TRBJ1-2; 7 positions agree with TRBD1. The ends lost 4 bases at V and 3 bases at J; junction bases unmatched: 8. Germline V gives CDR1 MNHEY, CDR2 SMNVEV (reference sequence). The CDR3 is 15 amino acids. The CDR3 nucleotides read TGTGCCAGCAGTTATTTGGGGACAGACTACTATGGCTACACCTTC. Its translation: CASSYLGTDYYGYTF.

The J gene is TRBJ2-1, the V gene TRBV28; no reliable D call. V was trimmed by 5 bases and J by 6 bases, leaving 17 bases between them. Germline V gene data show CDR1 as MDHEN and CDR2 as SYDVKM. The CDR3 extends over 15 amino acids. This CDR3 reads CASSSSSHPRNEQFF. The CDR3 nucleotides read TGTGCCAGCAGTAGTAGCAGCCACCCCCGCAATGAGCAGTTCTTC. Filled out from reference TRBV28 and TRBJ2-1, the complete variable domain reads DVKVTQSSRYLVKRTGEKVFLECVQDMDHENMFWYRQDPGLGLRLIYFSYDVKMKEKGDIPEGYSVSREKKERFSLILESASTNQTSMYLCASSSSSHPRNEQFFGPGTRLTVL.

This chain links TRBV7-7 with TRBJ2-2; 8 bases map to TRBD2. CDR1 is SSHAT, CDR2 FNYEAQ, per germline (reference sequence). This CDR3 is 15 amino acids long. V dropped 5 bases and J dropped 6; count of bases not matched to a gene: 8. CDR3 in DNA: TGTGCCAGCAGCAGACTAGCGAGTGGACCCGGGGAGCTGTTTTTT. Translating it yields CASSRLASGPGELFF. The variable domain in full, with the rest retrieved from reference TRBV7-7 and TRBJ2-2, is GAGVSQSPRYKVTKRGQDVTLRCDPISSHATLYWYQQALGQGPEFLTYFNYEAQPDKSGLPSDRFSAERPEGSISTLTIQRTEQRDSAMYRCASSRLASGPGELFFGEGSRLTVL.

The chain uses TRBV3-1 (or the pseudogene TRBV3-2) and TRBJ1-2; 7 nucleotides agree with TRBD1. The J segment lost 7 bases and the V segment lost 3 bases, leaving 8 bases of the junction unmatched. CDR1 and CDR2 from the germline V gene are LGHDT and YNNKEL (reference sequence). The CDR3 has 14 residues. For the CDR3, the DNA is TGTGCCAGCAGCCACCGGGACAGACACCCTGGCTACACCTTC. It encodes CASSHRDRHPGYTF.

The chain joins TRBV6-5 to TRBJ1-2; 9 bases line up with TRBD1. After removal of 7 bases from V and 6 bases from J, the junction contained 12 bases not matched to a gene. Germline V CDR1 and CDR2: MNHEY, SVGAGI. This CDR3 contains 15 residues. CDR3 nucleotide sequence: TGTGCCAGCACCTCAATCGGGACAGGGCCGAATGGCTACACCTTC. It translates to CASTSIGTGPNGYTF.

The V gene is TRBV10-3, the J gene TRBJ2-5, with TRBD2 as a possible D gene (6 bases). The CDR3 contains 15 residues. Germline V gene lookup returns CDR1 ENHRY and CDR2 SYGVKD. Trimming cost V 4 bases and J 1 base, with 13 bases left between them. CDR3 in DNA: TGTGCCATCAGTGCGCGCGGGGAGAGCCAAGAGACCCAGTACTTC. Residues: CAISARGESQETQYF.

The chain has TRBV5-4 and TRBJ2-7; D is possibly TRBD2 (6 bases). Looked up from germline, CDR1 is SGHNT and CDR2 is YYREEE (reference sequence). Trimming took off 4 bases at V and 3 bases at J, with 17 bases between the two ends. CDR3 length equals 15 residues. Written as DNA, the CDR3 is TGTGCCAGCAGCATGGTTGGGACTCCCAACTACGAGCAGTACTTC. Translating gives CASSMVGTPNYEQYF.

The V and J genes are TRBV16 and TRBJ2-1; perhaps TRBD1 as D (6 bases). The CDR3 contains 13 residues. Germline values: CDR1 KGHSY, CDR2 FQNENV. V was trimmed by 0 bases and J by 7 bases, leaving 7 bases between them. The CDR3 spells CASSQSQGNEQFF. The CDR3 DNA reads TGTGCCAGCAGCCAATCTCAGGGGAATGAGCAGTTCTTC.

The V gene is TRBV5-1, the J gene TRBJ2-4; TRBD2 might be the D (7 bases). The CDR3 covers 15 residues. Trimming stripped 8 bases from V and 11 bases from J, with 26 bases between. From germline, CDR1 is SGHRS and CDR2 YFSETQ. In DNA form, the CDR3 reads TGCGCCAGTCAGTTGGGCGGGGGCCTCATAAGTCTTCAGTACTTC. Protein sequence: CASQLGGGLISLQYF.

The chain employs TRBV18 and TRBJ2-1; TRBD2 agrees at 9 bases. The CDR3 consists of 17 residues. Germline trimming cut 1 base from V and 5 bases from J; bases unmatched to any gene: 9. The germline gives CDR1 KGHSH, CDR2 LQKENI. The CDR3 reads CASSPLFGGGENNEQFF. CDR3 sequence (DNA): TGTGCCAGCTCACCACTCTTTGGCGGGGGGGAAAACAATGAGCAGTTCTTC.

This clone came up a few times. The chain couples TRBV5-1 to TRBJ1-6; 9 nucleotides match TRBD1. This CDR3 comprises 17 residues. From germline, CDR1 is SGHRS and CDR2 YFSETQ. The V segment lost 0 bases and the J segment 0 bases; nucleotides outside the gene matches: 1. CDR3 in amino acids: CASSLVQGASYNSPLHF. CDR3 DNA sequence: TGCGCCAGCAGCTTGGTACAGGGGGCCTCCTATAATTCACCCCTCCACTTT.

The chain employs TRBV13 and TRBJ1-1; D is possibly TRBD1 (6 bases). This CDR3 spans 15 amino acids. The V end was cut by 1 base, the J end by 5 bases, with 14 bases between. Germline CDR1 PRHDT, CDR2 FYEKMQ (reference sequence). CDR3 loop: CASSLAGARGTEAFF. In DNA form, the CDR3 reads TGTGCCAGCAGCTTAGCAGGGGCCCGCGGGACTGAAGCTTTCTTT.

The chain is built from TRBV4-3 and TRBJ2-2; 7 positions match TRBD2. V lost 1 base, J lost 4 bases, and 3 bases stayed unmatched. Germline CDR1 is LGHNA and CDR2 is YSLEER. The CDR3 consists of 15 residues. In nucleotides, the CDR3 is TGCGCCAGCAGCCAAGCTGGGAGGGGCACCGGGGAGCTGTTTTTT. Translated: CASSQAGRGTGELFF.

This rearrangement joins TRBV4-2 to TRBJ2-3; possible D gene TRBD2, 7 bases. Per germline, CDR1 LGHNA and CDR2 YNFKEQ. There are 16 residues in the CDR3. V dropped 2 bases and J dropped 1 base, with 13 bases sitting between them. The CDR3 DNA reads as TGTGCCAGCAGCCAAAGGGGGGCGGGGGGCACAGATACGCAGTATTTT. It translates to CASSQRGAGGTDTQYF.

CDR3 sequence: CASSRGQYEKLFF. Here the CDR3 DNA reads TGTGCCAGCAGCCGGGGACAGTATGAAAAACTGTTTTTT. The rearrangement joins TRBV11-2 to TRBJ1-4; 7 bases map to TRBD1. CDR1 SGHAT and CDR2 FQNNGV come from the germline V gene. The ends lost 5 bases at V and 6 bases at J; junction bases unmatched: 3. CDR3 length: 13 residues.

The table lists this clone with many counts. V gene TRBV7-9 combines with J gene TRBJ1-2; a weak D match, TRBD1 (5 bases). Trimming took 5 bases from V and 4 from J, leaving 8 bases between them. This CDR3 region has 12 residues. Per germline, CDR1 SEHNR and CDR2 FQNEAQ (reference sequence). The CDR3 spells CASSPDSYGYTF. CDR3 nucleotide sequence: TGTGCCAGCAGCCCAGACAGCTATGGCTACACCTTC.

The chain uses TRBV19 and TRBJ2-7; 8 bases are shared with TRBD2. Looked up from germline, CDR1 is LNHDA and CDR2 is SQIVND (reference sequence). V was clipped by 5 bases and J by 0 bases; unmatched bases: 6. The CDR3 contains 15 residues. CDR3 loop: CASSYGGGNSYEQYF. CDR3 sequence (DNA): TGTGCCAGTAGTTACGGCGGGGGGAACTCCTACGAGCAGTACTTC.

This clone was picked up a small number of times. This chain uses TRBV6-5 with TRBJ2-7; D may be TRBD1 (5 bases). The CDR3 contains 15 residues. Germline V gene lookup returns CDR1 MNHEY and CDR2 SVGAGI. V lost 6 bases and J 1 base, leaving 16 bases between the germline ends. The CDR3: CASSPYSGQSYEQYF. The CDR3, as DNA: TGTGCCAGCAGCCCCTACTCTGGACAATCCTACGAGCAGTACTTC.